This T cell receptor (beta chain) was sequenced in a study of blood T cell repertoires in COVID-19. CDR1 is LGHDT, CDR2 YNNKEL, per germline (reference sequence). Trimming removed 4 bases from V and 1 base from J, with 14 bases in between. The CDR3 consists of 15 residues. Here immunoSEQ multiplex PCR was the method, and the copy in TCRdb shows in-frame clones only, minus some. This sample has fewer than 85,000 clones; about 80% occur once, and the top ten carry 35% to 40%. Sequencing used peripheral blood. The rearrangement links TRBV3-1 (or the pseudogene TRBV3-2) to TRBJ2-7, with D possibly being TRBD1 (5 bases). This sequence was found in a woman in her sixties or seventies with acute or convalescent COVID-19. CDR3 region: CASSLPKQGSYEQYF. In nucleotides, the CDR3 is TGTGCCAGCAGCCTCCCCAAGCAGGGATCCTACGAGCAGTACTTC.